This TCR beta chain was sequenced for a study of cytomegalovirus exposure and HLA in healthy donors. About the research overall: Counted in an early data release were about 85 million unique TCRs from HLA-typed donors.

V was pared by 0 bases and J by 6 bases, with 20 bases between. This CDR3 spans 17 amino acids. Germline CDR1 LGHNT, CDR2 FRNRAP. The PCR was carried out with 60 Vbeta primers and 13 Jbeta primers. The protocol was immunoSEQ multiplex PCR, while the TCRdb copy is restricted to in-frame clones and leaves out a portion. Counted here are around 170,000 clones, about 85% occurring once; the ten biggest clones make up 3% to 4.5%. What was sequenced was PBMCs. This TCR came from a man aged 45 to 65 in good health and CMV-seronegative. V and J are TRBV12-5 and TRBJ1-2; possibly TRBD1 for D (5 bases). CDR3 region: CASGLVLGRGRVHGYTF. The CDR3, as DNA: TGTGCTAGTGGTTTGGTACTGGGGCGGGGGAGAGTCCATGGCTACACCTTC.